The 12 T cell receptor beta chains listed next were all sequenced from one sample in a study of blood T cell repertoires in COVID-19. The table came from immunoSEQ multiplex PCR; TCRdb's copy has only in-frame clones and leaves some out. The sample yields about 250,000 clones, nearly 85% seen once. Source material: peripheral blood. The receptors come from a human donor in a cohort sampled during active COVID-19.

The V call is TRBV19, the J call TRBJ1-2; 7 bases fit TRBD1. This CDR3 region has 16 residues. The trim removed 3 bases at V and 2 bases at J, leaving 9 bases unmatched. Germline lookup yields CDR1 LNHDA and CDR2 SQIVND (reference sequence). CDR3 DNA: TGTGCCAGTAGTATTCTCGGAGACAGGGTAAACTATGGCTACACCTTC. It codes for CASSILGDRVNYGYTF.

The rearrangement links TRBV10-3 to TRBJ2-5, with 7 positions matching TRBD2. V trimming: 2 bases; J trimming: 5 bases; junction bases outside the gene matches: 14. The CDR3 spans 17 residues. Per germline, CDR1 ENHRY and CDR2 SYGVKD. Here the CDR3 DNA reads TGTGCCATCAGTGAGGCTATCGGGGACGCCGGGAGGGAGACCCAGTACTTC. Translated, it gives CAISEAIGDAGRETQYF.

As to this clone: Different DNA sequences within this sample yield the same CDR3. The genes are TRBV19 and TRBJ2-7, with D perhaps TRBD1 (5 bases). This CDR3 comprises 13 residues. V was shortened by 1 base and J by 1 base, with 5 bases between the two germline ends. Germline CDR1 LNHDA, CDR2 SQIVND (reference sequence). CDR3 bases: TGTGCCAGTAGTATAGGACAGTCCTACGAGCAGTACTTC. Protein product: CASSIGQSYEQYF.

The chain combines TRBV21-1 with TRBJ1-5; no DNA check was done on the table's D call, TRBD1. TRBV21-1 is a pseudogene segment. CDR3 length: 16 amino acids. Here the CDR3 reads CASSKAGQAHDQPQHF. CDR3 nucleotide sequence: TGTGCCAGCAGCAAAGCGGGGCAGGCACACGATCAGCCCCAGCATTTT.

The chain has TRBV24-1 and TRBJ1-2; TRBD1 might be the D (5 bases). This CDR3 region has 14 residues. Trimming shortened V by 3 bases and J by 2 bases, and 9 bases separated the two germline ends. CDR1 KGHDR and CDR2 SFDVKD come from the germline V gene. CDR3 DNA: TGTGCCACCAGTGATCCGGACAAAAACTATGGCTACACCTTC. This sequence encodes CATSDPDKNYGYTF.

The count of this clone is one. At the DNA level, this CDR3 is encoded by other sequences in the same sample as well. The CDR3 DNA reads TGTGCCAGCAGGGGGACAGGGGGATACGAGCAGTACTTC. Protein product: CASRGTGGYEQYF. The V gene is TRBV27, the J gene TRBJ2-7; 11 bases are a match to TRBD1. Germline values: CDR1 MNHEY, CDR2 SMNVEV (reference sequence). This CDR3 spans 13 amino acids. The trim removed 6 bases at V and 4 bases at J, leaving 2 bases unmatched.

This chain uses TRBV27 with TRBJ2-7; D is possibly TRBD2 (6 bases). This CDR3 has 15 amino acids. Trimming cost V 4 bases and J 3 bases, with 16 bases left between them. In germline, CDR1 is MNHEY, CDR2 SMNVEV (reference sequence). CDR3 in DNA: TGTGCCAGCAGTTCCTTCTCTGTTAGCGGCTACGAGCAGTACTTC. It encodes CASSSFSVSGYEQYF.

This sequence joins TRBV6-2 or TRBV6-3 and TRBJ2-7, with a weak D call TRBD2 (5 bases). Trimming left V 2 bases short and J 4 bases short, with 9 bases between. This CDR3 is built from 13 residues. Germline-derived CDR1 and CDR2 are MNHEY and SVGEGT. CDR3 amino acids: CASSYGREYEQYF. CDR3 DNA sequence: TGTGCCAGCAGTTACGGTAGGGAGTACGAGCAGTACTTC.

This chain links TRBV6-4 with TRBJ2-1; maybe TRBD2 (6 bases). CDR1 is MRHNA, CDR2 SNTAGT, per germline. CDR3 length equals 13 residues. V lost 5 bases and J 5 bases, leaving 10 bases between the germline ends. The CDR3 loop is CASSRELNNEQFF. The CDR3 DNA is TGTGCCAGCAGTCGGGAGCTTAACAATGAGCAGTTCTTC.

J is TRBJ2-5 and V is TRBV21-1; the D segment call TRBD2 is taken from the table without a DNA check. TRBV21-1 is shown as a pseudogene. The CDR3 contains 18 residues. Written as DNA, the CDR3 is TGTGCCAGCAGCAAAGCGTATCAGACTAGCGGGTCTCCTCGGGCCCAGTACTTC. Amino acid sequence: CASSKAYQTSGSPRAQYF.

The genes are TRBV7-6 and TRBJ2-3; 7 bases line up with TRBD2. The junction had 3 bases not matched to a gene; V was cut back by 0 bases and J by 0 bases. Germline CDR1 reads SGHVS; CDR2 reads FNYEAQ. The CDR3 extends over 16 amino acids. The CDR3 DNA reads TGTGCCAGCAGCTTAGCTGGCGGGAGTAGCACAGATACGCAGTATTTT. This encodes CASSLAGGSSTDTQYF.

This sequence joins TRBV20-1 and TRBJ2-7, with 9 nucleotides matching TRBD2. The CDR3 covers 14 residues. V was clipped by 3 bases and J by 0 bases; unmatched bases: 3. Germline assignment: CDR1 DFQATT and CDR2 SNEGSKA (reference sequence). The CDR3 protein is CSASSGSGSYEQYF. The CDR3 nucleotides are TGCAGTGCTAGTAGCGGGAGCGGCTCCTACGAGCAGTACTTC.